Each of the 31 T cell receptor beta chains below was sequenced from the same sample in a study of blood T cell repertoires in COVID-19. Clones were sequenced by immunoSEQ multiplex PCR, and TCRdb holds only the in-frame ones, with some missing. The sample contains approximately 490,000 clones, about 85% of which appear only once. The sample was PBMCs or T cells enriched from blood (not recorded which). These receptors were collected from a woman between 18 and 29 years old who had recovered from COVID-19.

The chain is built from TRBV5-1 and TRBJ1-3, with D possibly being TRBD1 (6 bases). The germline V and J ends were trimmed by 3 bases and 7 bases, with 17 bases remaining between them. The CDR3 has 15 residues. Germline V CDR1 and CDR2: SGHRS, YFSETQ. The CDR3 DNA reads as TGCGCCAGCAGCTCTGGGGGCCAACCCAGGAACACCATATATTTT. The encoded protein is CASSSGGQPRNTIYF.

The genes are TRBV5-1 and TRBJ2-1; D may be TRBD2 (6 bases). CDR3 length: 16 amino acids. Germline values: CDR1 SGHRS, CDR2 YFSETQ. V was cut by 4 bases and J by 7 bases, with 21 bases left in between. CDR3 amino acids: CASSRAVGGVENEQFF. DNA for the CDR3: TGCGCCAGCAGCCGTGCCGTGGGCGGGGTAGAAAATGAGCAGTTCTTC. The whole variable domain, filled in from reference TRBV5-1 and TRBJ2-1, reads KAGVTQTPRYLIKTRGQQVTLSCSPISGHRSVSWYQQTPGQGLQFLFEYFSETQRNKGNFPGRFSGRQFSNSRSEMNVSTLELGDSALYLCASSRAVGGVENEQFFGPGTRLTVL.

This chain joins TRBV2 and TRBJ2-2; a possible D gene is TRBD1 (5 bases). V shed 2 bases and J shed 2 bases, with 15 bases lying between them. Germline values: CDR1 SNHLY, CDR2 FYNNEI. The CDR3 has 17 amino acids. The CDR3 region has the DNA TGTGCCAGCAGTGAAATTTTAGGGCAGGGAAACACCGGGGAGCTGTTTTTT. Translated: CASSEILGQGNTGELFF. The full variable domain, rest sourced from reference TRBV2 and TRBJ2-2, is EPEVTQTPSHQVTQMGQEVILRCVPISNHLYFYWYRQILGQKVEFLVSFYNNEISEKSEIFDDQFSVERPDGSNFTLKIRSTKLEDSAMYFCASSEILGQGNTGELFFGEGSRLTVL.

The CDR3 loop is CASSDPGWQETQYF. DNA for the CDR3: TGTGCCAGCAGTGACCCAGGCTGGCAAGAGACCCAGTACTTC. The chain links TRBV25-1 to TRBJ2-5; D is ambiguous. Trimming took 3 bases from V and 2 from J, leaving 10 bases between them. CDR3 length equals 14 residues. CDR1 and CDR2 (germline): MGHDK, SYGVNS.

This clone was recorded only once. J is TRBJ1-2 and V is TRBV29-1; 8 positions agree with TRBD1. Germline V lookup: CDR1 SQVTM, CDR2 ANQGSEA. Unmatched junction bases numbered 8, after V lost 7 bases and J lost 4 bases. The CDR3 contains 13 residues. CDR3 coding DNA: TGCAGCGCAAAGTTCGGACAGGGCTATGGCTACACCTTC. Residues: CSAKFGQGYGYTF. Full variable domain (missing parts from reference TRBV29-1 and TRBJ1-2): SAVISQKPSRDICQRGTSLTIQCQVDSQVTMMFWYRQQPGQSLTLIATANQGSEATYESGFVIDKFPISRPNLTFSTLTVSNMSPEDSSIYLCSAKFGQGYGYTFGSGTRLTVV.

The chain joins TRBV18 to TRBJ1-3; D is undetermined. This CDR3 region has 16 residues. Germline V gene sequence: CDR1 KGHSH, CDR2 LQKENI. Trimming shortened V by 6 bases and J by 0 bases, and 15 bases separated the two germline ends. The CDR3 is CASSPTSTSSGNTIYF. The CDR3, as DNA: TGTGCCAGCTCCCCTACTTCCACCTCCTCTGGAAACACCATATATTTT.

The rearrangement links TRBV27 to TRBJ1-2, with 11 nucleotides matching TRBD1. This CDR3 contains 17 residues. Germline CDR1 reads MNHEY; CDR2 reads SMNVEV (reference sequence). V was clipped by 2 bases and J by 5 bases; unmatched bases: 10. The DNA for the CDR3 is TGTGCCAGCAGTTTAGAGGCCGGACAGGGGGCGGGGTATGGCTACACCTTC. Amino acid sequence: CASSLEAGQGAGYGYTF.

The gene calls are TRBV12-5 and TRBJ2-2; 7 bases fit TRBD2. Looked up from germline, CDR1 is LGHNT and CDR2 is FRNRAP. The CDR3 loop spans 15 amino acids. V was pared by 1 base and J by 5 bases, with 4 bases of the junction left unmatched. The DNA of the CDR3 is TGTGCTAGTGGTTTGGGACTAGCAGAAACCGGGGAGCTGTTTTTT. It is translated as CASGLGLAETGELFF.

This clone has more than one count but fewer than ten. The chain uses TRBV6-4 and TRBJ1-4; 9 bases line up with TRBD1. Germline V CDR1 and CDR2: MRHNA, SNTAGT. With 3 bases clipped from V and 6 bases from J, the junction kept 8 bases outside the gene matches. This CDR3 comprises 16 residues. CDR3 sequence reads: CASSESPGQGDEKLFF. DNA of the CDR3: TGTGCCAGCAGTGAGTCTCCGGGACAGGGCGATGAAAAACTGTTTTTT.

The chain carries TRBV6-5 and TRBJ2-3, with D tentatively TRBD2 (7 bases). This CDR3 has 14 residues. Germline assignment: CDR1 MNHEY and CDR2 SVGAGI. V was shortened by 11 bases and J by 2 bases, with 17 bases between the two germline ends. The CDR3 reads CAVSTGGSTDTQYF. Here the CDR3 DNA reads TGTGCCGTCAGCACGGGGGGCTCCACAGATACGCAGTATTTT.

The V gene is TRBV27, the J gene TRBJ1-5, with D possibly matching TRBD1 (6 bases). The CDR3 spans 13 residues. V lost 5 bases and J lost 3, with 8 bases in between. The germline gives CDR1 MNHEY, CDR2 SMNVEV (reference sequence). CDR3 sequence (DNA): TGTGCCAGCAGTCGACAGGCCAATCAGCCCCAGCATTTT. It translates to CASSRQANQPQHF.

The chain couples TRBV7-2 to TRBJ1-6; D is unresolved. Germline assignment: CDR1 SGHTA and CDR2 FQGNSA. The CDR3 runs 16 residues. V dropped 1 base and J dropped 5 bases, with 12 bases sitting between them. The CDR3 region has the DNA TGTGCCAGCAGCTTAGAGCGGGGAGCGGATAATTCACCCCTCCACTTT. It is translated as CASSLERGADNSPLHF.

As for this clone: The same CDR3 can be traced to other DNA sequences in this sample. The gene calls are TRBV10-2 and TRBJ2-7; 12 positions agree with TRBD2. The V gene end was trimmed by 6 bases and the J gene end by 2 bases; junction bases not matched to a gene: 2. Germline CDR1 and CDR2: WSHSY and SAAADI. This CDR3 has 14 amino acids. The DNA of the CDR3 is TGCGCCAGCAGACTAGCGGGGGGACCCTACGAGCAGTACTTC. It is translated as CASRLAGGPYEQYF.

This chain joins TRBV6-1 and TRBJ1-2; no clear D gene. The V gene's germline CDR1 is MNHNS and CDR2 SASEGT. This CDR3 contains 14 residues. The V end was cut by 0 bases, the J end by 6 bases, with 11 bases between. In nucleotides, the CDR3 is TGTGCCAGCAGTGAAGCAGGAATCCAGGATGGCTACACCTTC. It encodes CASSEAGIQDGYTF.

The chain recombines TRBV10-3 with TRBJ1-3, with 10 bases lining up with TRBD1. V lost 2 bases and J lost 6; bases outside the gene matches: 4. CDR1 and CDR2 (germline): ENHRY, SYGVKD. CDR3 length: 15 residues. CDR3 bases: TGTGCCATCAGTGAGCCGGACAGGGGGACAAACACCATATATTTT. It codes for CAISEPDRGTNTIYF.

V is TRBV28 and J is TRBJ2-7; D is perhaps TRBD1 (5 bases). This CDR3 region has 12 residues. Germline V gives CDR1 MDHEN, CDR2 SYDVKM. Trimming removed 4 bases from V and 3 bases from J, with 7 bases in between. CDR3 protein: CASSSRDYEQYF. CDR3 nucleotide sequence: TGTGCCAGCAGTTCCAGGGACTACGAGCAGTACTTC.

The chain couples TRBV4-2 to TRBJ2-7; D perhaps matches TRBD2 (5 bases). CDR1 and CDR2 (germline): LGHNA, YNFKEQ. The length of the CDR3 is 16 residues. Deletions cut 0 bases from V and 5 bases from J, with 17 bases between. The CDR3 protein is CASSQEGSGEVDEQYF. CDR3 nucleotide sequence: TGTGCCAGCAGCCAAGAGGGGTCCGGGGAAGTGGACGAGCAGTACTTC.

The chain is built from TRBV15 and TRBJ1-5; unclear D gene. This CDR3 spans 14 amino acids. Looked up from germline, CDR1 is LNHNV and CDR2 is YYDKDF (reference sequence). V shed 1 base and J shed 3 bases, with 7 bases lying between them. The CDR3 nucleotides are TGTGCCACCAGCAGAGCGGGTCCCAATCAGCCCCAGCATTTT. This codes for CATSRAGPNQPQHF.

This chain links TRBV24-1 with TRBJ2-5; D unresolved. This CDR3 has 15 residues. V dropped 4 bases and J dropped 2 bases, with 13 bases sitting between them. CDR1 is KGHDR and CDR2 is SFDVKD in the germline V gene. Here the CDR3 reads CATSEGFGLQETQYF. In DNA form, the CDR3 reads TGTGCCACCAGTGAAGGTTTCGGGTTACAAGAGACCCAGTACTTC.

J is TRBJ2-3 and V is TRBV5-4, with 10 bases fitting TRBD2. V lost 4 bases to trimming and J lost 6 bases; unmatched junction nucleotides: 11. Germline-derived CDR1 and CDR2 are SGHNT and YYREEE (reference sequence). CDR3 length: 16 residues. In DNA, the CDR3 is TGTGCCAGCAGCCCCGGAGGAGCGGGGGGGGTGGATACGCAGTATTTT. It encodes CASSPGGAGGVDTQYF.

V is TRBV7-3 and J is TRBJ2-5, with 12 nucleotides matching TRBD2. This CDR3 has 15 amino acids. In germline, CDR1 is SGHTA, CDR2 FQGTGA. V lost 6 bases, J lost 3 bases, and 5 bases stayed unmatched. CDR3 coding DNA: TGTGCCAGCAGTTACCTAGCGGGGGGGAAAGAGACCCAGTACTTC. Translated: CASSYLAGGKETQYF.

This chain joins TRBV7-2 and TRBJ1-6, with D perhaps TRBD1 (6 bases). The CDR3 consists of 15 residues. Germline loops: CDR1 SGHTA, CDR2 FQGNSA. V lost 2 bases, J lost 8 bases, and 13 bases lay in between. This CDR3 reads CASSLLAPGDSPLHF. In DNA, the CDR3 is TGTGCCAGCAGCTTATTGGCCCCAGGGGATTCACCCCTCCACTTT.

The chain is built from TRBV10-1 and TRBJ1-3; D possibly corresponds to TRBD1 (5 bases). The V end lost 7 bases, the J end lost 2 bases, and 6 bases lay between the germline ends. This CDR3 comprises 12 residues. Germline CDR1 and CDR2: WNHNN and SYGVQD (reference sequence). The CDR3 spells CASKGPGNTIYF. In nucleotides, the CDR3 is TGCGCCAGCAAGGGGCCTGGAAACACCATATATTTT.

This chain connects TRBV25-1 to TRBJ2-7; D is perhaps TRBD1 (5 bases). V was clipped by 4 bases and J by 0 bases, with 10 bases between them. Germline V gene data show CDR1 as MGHDK and CDR2 as SYGVNS. The CDR3 has 14 residues. The CDR3 loop reads CASSVQGDSYEQYF. The CDR3 DNA is TGTGCCAGCAGTGTCCAAGGGGACTCCTACGAGCAGTACTTC.

The chain joins TRBV6-5 to TRBJ2-2; D gene unclear. Germline values: CDR1 MNHEY, CDR2 SVGAGI. The CDR3 is 11 residues long. V was trimmed by 6 bases and J by 8 bases, leaving 7 bases between them. For the CDR3, the DNA is TGTGCCAGCAGCTTCCAGGGGGAGCTGTTTTTT. Amino acid sequence: CASSFQGELFF.

The chain links TRBV11-2 to TRBJ2-7; 7 bases match TRBD1. The CDR3 loop spans 15 amino acids. In germline, CDR1 is SGHAT, CDR2 FQNNGV. V lost 5 bases, J lost 5 bases, and 12 bases stayed unmatched. The CDR3 here is CASSLRDRKEDEQYF. Here the CDR3 DNA reads TGTGCCAGCAGCCTAAGGGACAGAAAAGAGGACGAGCAGTACTTC.

The chain combines TRBV12-5 with TRBJ1-5; 9 nucleotides align to TRBD1. This CDR3 has 14 amino acids. The trim removed 6 bases at V and 5 bases at J, leaving 5 bases unmatched. CDR1 and CDR2 from the germline V gene are LGHNT and FRNRAP. This CDR3 reads CASGPGQGYQPQHF. CDR3 nucleotides: TGTGCTAGTGGCCCGGGACAGGGCTATCAGCCCCAGCATTTT.

The V and J genes are TRBV3-1 (or the pseudogene TRBV3-2) and TRBJ1-2, with D possibly being TRBD1 (5 bases). Germline V lookup: CDR1 LGHDT, CDR2 YNNKEL (reference sequence). V gave up 3 bases and J gave up 6 bases, with 8 bases separating them. The CDR3 totals 12 residues. The CDR3 spells CASSQGGDGYTF. CDR3 bases: TGTGCCAGCAGCCAGGGAGGGGATGGCTACACCTTC.

The chain joins TRBV20-1 to TRBJ2-5, with 8 bases that match TRBD1. The CDR3 has 11 residues. Germline lookup yields CDR1 DFQATT and CDR2 SNEGSKA (reference sequence). V lost 5 bases to trimming and J lost 5 bases; unmatched junction nucleotides: 1. CDR3: CSADRGETQYF. The CDR3, as DNA: TGCAGTGCTGACAGGGGTGAGACCCAGTACTTC.

The CDR3, as DNA: TGCGCCAGATGGGGCAGGTCGAGTTTTTATTACACCGGGGAGCTGTTTTTT. This encodes CARWGRSSFYYTGELFF. The gene calls are TRBV23-1 and TRBJ2-2; D perhaps matches TRBD1 (5 bases). TRBV23-1 carries the ORF label, with uncertain function. The CDR3 is 17 residues long. Trimming cost V 9 bases and J 3 bases, with 23 bases left between them.

The V gene is TRBV27, the J gene TRBJ1-4, with D possibly matching TRBD1 (5 bases). Germline CDR1 MNHEY, CDR2 SMNVEV (reference sequence). V lost 1 base and J lost 4, with 16 bases in between. The CDR3 covers 17 residues. CDR3: CASSLFYRGQGNEKLFF. DNA for the CDR3: TGTGCCAGCAGTTTATTTTACCGTGGGCAGGGTAATGAAAAACTGTTTTTT.